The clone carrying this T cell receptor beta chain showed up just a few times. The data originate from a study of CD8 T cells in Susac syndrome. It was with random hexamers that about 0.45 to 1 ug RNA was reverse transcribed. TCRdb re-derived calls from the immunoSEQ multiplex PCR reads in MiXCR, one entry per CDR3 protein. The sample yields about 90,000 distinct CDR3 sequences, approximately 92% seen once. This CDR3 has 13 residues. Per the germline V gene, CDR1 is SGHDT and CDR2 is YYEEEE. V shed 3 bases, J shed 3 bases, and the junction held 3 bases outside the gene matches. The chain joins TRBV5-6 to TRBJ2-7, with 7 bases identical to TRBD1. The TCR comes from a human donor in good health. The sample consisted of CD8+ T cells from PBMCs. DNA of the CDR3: TGTGCCAGCAGCTCACGGGACAGCTACGAGCAGTACTTC. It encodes CASSSRDSYEQYF. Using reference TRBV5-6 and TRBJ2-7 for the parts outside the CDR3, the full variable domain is DAGVTQSPTHLIKTRGQQVTLRCSPKSGHDTVSWYQQALGQGPQFIFQYYEEEERQRGNFPDRFSGHQFPNYSSELNVNALLLGDSALYLCASSSRDSYEQYFGPGTRLTVT.